Below are 29 T cell receptor beta chains sequenced from a single sample in a study of blood T cell repertoires in COVID-19. Assay used: immunoSEQ multiplex PCR; TCRdb lists only in-frame clones, some missing. In the table there are 100,000 to 150,000 clones, around 89% of which are singletons. The sample was peripheral blood. The receptors here all came from a man between 70 and 80 years old with active COVID-19.

The genes are TRBV28 and TRBJ2-7; no definite D call. The length of the CDR3 is 11 residues. Between the trimmed V and J ends, which lost 3 bases and 5 bases, there was a span of 5 bases. Looked up from germline, CDR1 is MDHEN and CDR2 is SYDVKM. CDR3 DNA: TGTGCCAGCAGTTTGAGGAACGAGCAGTACTTC. This sequence encodes CASSLRNEQYF.

The chain is built from TRBV29-1 and TRBJ2-7, with 8 bases identical to TRBD2. The CDR3 has 12 amino acids. V dropped 7 bases and J dropped 2; count of bases not matched to a gene: 4. Germline V gives CDR1 SQVTM, CDR2 ANQGSEA. The CDR3 sequence: CSAAGLAYEQYF. The DNA for the CDR3 is TGCAGCGCCGCGGGACTAGCCTACGAGCAGTACTTC.

The chain is built from TRBV4-2 and TRBJ2-7; a possible D gene is TRBD2 (5 bases). V was cut by 3 bases and J by 2 bases, with 8 bases left in between. CDR3 size: 13 residues. Per germline, CDR1 LGHNA and CDR2 YNFKEQ. The DNA for the CDR3 is TGTGCCAGCAGCCATGCGGAGGCCTACGAGCAGTACTTC. Translating gives CASSHAEAYEQYF.

V is TRBV28 and J is TRBJ2-1; 11 nucleotides match TRBD2. This CDR3 is built from 16 residues. V shed 5 bases and J 3 bases; nucleotides not matched to a gene: 6. In germline, CDR1 is MDHEN, CDR2 SYDVKM. CDR3 bases: TGTGCCAGCAGTCGGCTAGCGGGAGGTAACTACAATGAGCAGTTCTTC. This codes for CASSRLAGGNYNEQFF.

The chain uses TRBV24-1 and TRBJ2-3; 14 bases agree with TRBD2. V gave up 4 bases and J gave up 8 bases; unmatched junction bases: 4. This CDR3 region has 15 residues. Germline V CDR1 and CDR2: KGHDR, SFDVKD. The CDR3 spells CATSDQGLAGVTQYF. The CDR3 DNA reads as TGTGCCACCAGTGACCAGGGACTAGCGGGAGTTACGCAGTATTTT.

This clone was detected once. The chain uses TRBV28 and TRBJ1-4; maybe TRBD1 (6 bases). The CDR3 consists of 14 residues. Trimming removed 3 bases from V and 8 bases from J, with 13 bases in between. Per germline, CDR1 MDHEN and CDR2 SYDVKM. The CDR3 sequence: CASSFAGAGEKLFF. Here the CDR3 DNA reads TGTGCCAGCAGTTTCGCGGGGGCGGGGGAAAAACTGTTTTTT.

This sequence joins TRBV28 and TRBJ2-3, with D maybe TRBD2 (6 bases). Germline lookup yields CDR1 MDHEN and CDR2 SYDVKM. Trimming pared 4 bases from V and 3 bases from J, leaving 14 bases between. There are 15 residues in the CDR3. CDR3 DNA: TGTGCCAGCAGTTGGCCGGGAGTTCCGACAGATACGCAGTATTTT. Its translation: CASSWPGVPTDTQYF.

This clone was seen once. The genes are TRBV19 and TRBJ2-2; TRBD2 might be the D (5 bases). Germline lookup yields CDR1 LNHDA and CDR2 SQIVND (reference sequence). V was pared by 2 bases and J by 0 bases, with 10 bases between. This CDR3 spans 16 amino acids. The CDR3 loop is CASSILGAANTGELFF. The CDR3 nucleotides are TGTGCCAGTAGTATATTGGGAGCGGCGAACACCGGGGAGCTGTTTTTT.

J is TRBJ2-5 and V is TRBV5-6; 8 bases are shared with TRBD2. Germline CDR1 is SGHDT and CDR2 is YYEEEE. J was trimmed by 2 bases and V by 2 bases; bases with no gene match: 8. This CDR3 contains 16 residues. DNA for the CDR3: TGTGCCAGCAGCTTCGTTAGCGGGAAGGGGCAAGAGACCCAGTACTTC. Residues: CASSFVSGKGQETQYF.

CDR3 sequence reads: CASSSQGRTNEKLFF. The CDR3, as DNA: TGTGCCAGTAGTTCCCAGGGGCGGACTAATGAAAAACTGTTTTTT. V usage is TRBV19 and J usage is TRBJ1-4; D possibly corresponds to TRBD1 (6 bases). The CDR3 covers 15 residues. CDR1 LNHDA and CDR2 SQIVND come from the germline V gene (reference sequence). Trimming removed 5 bases at V and 2 bases at J, with 12 bases between.

V and J are TRBV5-8 and TRBJ2-1, with 8 bases aligning to TRBD2. V was clipped by 2 bases and J by 3 bases; unmatched bases: 7. Germline CDR1 and CDR2: SGHTS and YDEGEE. This CDR3 is 16 amino acids long. CDR3 sequence: CASSFHGRDHYNEQFF. In DNA, the CDR3 is TGTGCCAGCAGCTTTCACGGGAGGGACCACTACAATGAGCAGTTCTTC.

The chain carries TRBV19 and TRBJ1-1; TRBD1 matches at 8 bases. Germline CDR1 reads LNHDA; CDR2 reads SQIVND (reference sequence). This CDR3 has 15 residues. The V gene end was trimmed by 7 bases and the J gene end by 3 bases; junction bases not matched to a gene: 10. The CDR3 region is CASIRRAGGYTEAFF. CDR3 coding DNA: TGTGCCAGTATTCGACGGGCAGGGGGCTACACTGAAGCTTTCTTT.

The V and J genes are TRBV6-5 and TRBJ1-2, with a tentative D call TRBD1 (6 bases). CDR1 is MNHEY and CDR2 is SVGAGI in the germline V gene. This CDR3 has 14 amino acids. Trimming removed 6 bases at V and 4 bases at J, with 15 bases between. CDR3 in amino acids: CASSRADRSYGYTF. The CDR3 region has the DNA TGTGCCAGCAGCCGTGCCGACAGGAGCTATGGCTACACCTTC.

A remark on this clone: Other DNA sequences in this sample translate to the same CDR3. The chain links TRBV18 to TRBJ2-7, with a possible D match to TRBD2 (5 bases). Germline lookup yields CDR1 KGHSH and CDR2 LQKENI. V was shortened by 3 bases and J by 1 base, with 7 bases between the two germline ends. The CDR3 is 13 residues long. The CDR3 spells CASSPGSSYEQYF. The CDR3 nucleotides are TGTGCCAGCTCACCGGGGAGTTCCTACGAGCAGTACTTC. The full variable domain, its missing parts supplied by reference TRBV18 and TRBJ2-7, is NAGVMQNPRHLVRRRGQEARLRCSPMKGHSHVYWYRQLPEEGLKFMVYLQKENIIDESGMPKERFSAEFPKEGPSILRIQQVVRGDSAAYFCASSPGSSYEQYFGPGTRLTVT.

The chain has TRBV18 and TRBJ2-3; 8 bases align to TRBD2. Trimming at V came to 8 bases and at J to 1 base, leaving 5 bases not matched to a gene. The CDR3 is 14 amino acids. In germline, CDR1 is KGHSH, CDR2 LQKENI. The CDR3 here is CASRGLVGTDTQYF. In DNA form, the CDR3 reads TGTGCCAGCCGGGGACTAGTGGGCACAGATACGCAGTATTTT.

V is TRBV3-1 (or the pseudogene TRBV3-2) and J is TRBJ2-2; 7 bases match TRBD2. The V and J ends lost 3 bases and 6 bases, in that order; junction bases with no gene match: 1. Germline assignment: CDR1 LGHDT and CDR2 YNNKEL (reference sequence). The CDR3 consists of 13 residues. CDR3 in DNA: TGTGCCAGCAGCCACCTAGCGGCCGGGGAGCTGTTTTTT. Translating it yields CASSHLAAGELFF.

This chain connects TRBV19 to TRBJ1-4; weak D call: TRBD1 (5 bases). Germline CDR1 LNHDA, CDR2 SQIVND (reference sequence). The CDR3 runs to 14 residues. The V and J ends lost 7 bases and 7 bases respectively, with 16 bases between them. CDR3 amino acids: CASTMGTTGEKLFF. In DNA form, the CDR3 reads TGTGCCAGTACCATGGGGACTACTGGTGAAAAACTGTTTTTT.

CDR3 region: CASSFGLAGAYEQYF. CDR3 nucleotides: TGTGCCAGCAGTTTCGGTCTAGCGGGAGCGTACGAGCAGTACTTC. The chain joins TRBV28 to TRBJ2-7; 10 positions match TRBD2. J was trimmed by 4 bases and V by 3 bases; bases with no gene match: 6. The germline V gene encodes CDR1 MDHEN and CDR2 SYDVKM. The length of the CDR3 is 15 residues. Full variable domain (outside the CDR3, taken from reference TRBV28 and TRBJ2-7): DVKVTQSSRYLVKRTGEKVFLECVQDMDHENMFWYRQDPGLGLRLIYFSYDVKMKEKGDIPEGYSVSREKKERFSLILESASTNQTSMYLCASSFGLAGAYEQYFGPGTRLTVT.

The genes are TRBV19 and TRBJ2-5, with D tentatively TRBD2 (5 bases). The V end was cut by 3 bases, the J end by 4 bases, with 9 bases between. Per germline, CDR1 LNHDA and CDR2 SQIVND (reference sequence). This CDR3 is 13 amino acids long. The CDR3 loop is CASSIPGIETQYF. CDR3 nucleotides: TGTGCCAGTAGTATCCCGGGGATAGAGACCCAGTACTTC.

The chain uses TRBV5-6 and TRBJ2-2; perhaps TRBD1 as D (6 bases). This CDR3 spans 15 amino acids. Germline V CDR1 and CDR2: SGHDT, YYEEEE. V dropped 2 bases and J dropped 5 bases, with 13 bases sitting between them. CDR3 protein: CASSLIPQGTGELFF. CDR3 DNA: TGTGCCAGCAGCTTAATTCCACAGGGAACCGGGGAGCTGTTTTTT. Full variable domain (outside the CDR3, taken from reference TRBV5-6 and TRBJ2-2): DAGVTQSPTHLIKTRGQQVTLRCSPKSGHDTVSWYQQALGQGPQFIFQYYEEEERQRGNFPDRFSGHQFPNYSSELNVNALLLGDSALYLCASSLIPQGTGELFFGEGSRLTVL.

This chain links TRBV29-1 with TRBJ2-7; 9 bases line up with TRBD1. Trimming took 6 bases from V and 6 from J; bases not matched to a gene: 6. The germline CDR1 and CDR2 sequences are SQVTM and ANQGSEA. This CDR3 is built from 12 residues. The CDR3 protein is CSVKGQGGEQYF. CDR3 in DNA: TGCAGCGTAAAGGGACAGGGCGGCGAGCAGTACTTC.

The chain couples TRBV30 to TRBJ2-1; 9 bases map to TRBD2. The J segment lost 16 bases and the V segment lost 1 base, leaving 5 bases of the junction unmatched. Germline-derived CDR1 and CDR2 are GTSNPN and SVGIG (reference sequence). CDR3 size: 11 residues. Written as DNA, the CDR3 is TGTGCCTGGAGTGATAGCGGGAGACCCTTCTTC. This translates into CAWSDSGRPFF. Combining the CDR3 with reference TRBV30 and TRBJ2-1 gives the whole variable domain SQTIHQWPATLVQPVGSPLSLECTVEGTSNPNLYWYRQAAGRGLQLLFYSVGIGQISSEVPQNLSASRPQDRQFILSSKKLLLSDSGFYLCAWSDSGRPFFGPGTRLTVL.

The gene calls are TRBV12-3 or TRBV12-4 and TRBJ2-3, with no clear D. Trimming cost V 3 bases and J 3 bases, with 7 bases left between them. This CDR3 is 13 amino acids long. CDR3 sequence: CASSFRGTDTQYF. As DNA, the CDR3 is TGTGCCAGCAGTTTTCGCGGTACAGATACGCAGTATTTT.

This clone occurred once. V is TRBV28 and J is TRBJ1-2; 7 positions agree with TRBD1. The germline CDR1 and CDR2 sequences are MDHEN and SYDVKM. This CDR3 is built from 12 residues. J was trimmed by 8 bases and V by 7 bases; bases with no gene match: 7. Here the CDR3 DNA reads TGTGCCAGCAACTACGACAGGGACGGCTACACCTTC. This sequence encodes CASNYDRDGYTF.

This rearrangement joins TRBV30 to TRBJ2-7; 9 bases fit TRBD1. This CDR3 has 15 residues. The ends lost 3 bases at V and 4 bases at J; junction bases unmatched: 10. Germline V gene lookup returns CDR1 GTSNPN and CDR2 SVGIG (reference sequence). CDR3: CAWRIGTGMKYEQYF. The CDR3 DNA reads as TGTGCCTGGAGAATAGGGACAGGGATGAAATACGAGCAGTACTTC.

The chain uses TRBV10-3 and TRBJ2-2; TRBD1 matches 8 bases. V was clipped by 11 bases and J by 6 bases; unmatched bases: 5. CDR3 length equals 12 residues. Germline loops: CDR1 ENHRY, CDR2 SYGVKD. CDR3 in DNA: TGTGCCTCGGGCAGGGGGCCCGGGGAGCTGTTTTTT. Its translation: CASGRGPGELFF.

This chain uses TRBV6-2 or TRBV6-3 with TRBJ1-3; D is possibly TRBD1 (5 bases). The V gene's germline CDR1 is MNHEY and CDR2 SVGEGT. V lost 2 bases, J lost 3 bases, and 8 bases lay in between. This CDR3 is 14 amino acids long. Written as DNA, the CDR3 is TGTGCCAGCAGTTACCGGAGGGGTGGAAACACCATATATTTT. It specifies CASSYRRGGNTIYF.

The chain recombines TRBV10-3 with TRBJ1-5, with TRBD1 matching over 9 bases. The CDR3 totals 14 residues. Germline CDR1 is ENHRY and CDR2 is SYGVKD. The V segment lost 5 bases and the J segment 6 bases; nucleotides outside the gene matches: 5. The CDR3 loop is CAISTTGGGQPQHF. The CDR3 DNA follows: TGTGCCATCAGTACTACAGGGGGCGGTCAGCCCCAGCATTTT.

The chain employs TRBV21-1 and TRBJ1-2. TRBV21-1 is termed a pseudogene. The CDR3 runs to 14 residues. CDR3 sequence (DNA): TGTGCCAGCAGCAAAGAGTGGAGGGCAAGTGGCTACACCTTC. The encoded protein is CASSKEWRASGYTF.